These 2 T cell receptor beta chains came from one sample sequenced in a study of T cell responses to AZD1222 COVID-19 vaccine (dated by TCRdb to the early 2020s). The time point label for this specimen denotes: baseline before first vaccination. The library was made by the immunoSEQ multiplex PCR assay. Sourced from immuneACCESS, this table was stored by TCRdb with only in-frame sequences that have V and J called. A share of the clones is absent; for the studies checked, an unresolved V gene accounts for under half, and the remainder has no known explanation. In this sample the table shows approximately 130,000 clones, 75% to 95% of which occur a single time. The top ten hold just over 7% of the sample. The sequences come from peripheral blood, collected on day 0 of AZD1222 vaccination. Source of these receptors: an adult in good health.

This chain links TRBV24-1 with TRBJ2-5, with 11 bases that match TRBD2. The CDR3 covers 17 residues. Germline CDR1 reads KGHDR; CDR2 reads SFDVKD. The junction had 8 bases not matched to a gene; V was cut back by 3 bases and J by 3 bases. DNA for the CDR3: TGTGCCACCAGTGATCCTACTAGCGGGAGAAAGAAAGAGACCCAGTACTTC. Translating it yields CATSDPTSGRKKETQYF.

V usage is TRBV5-1 and J usage is TRBJ1-2; the D gene is possibly TRBD1 (5 bases). This CDR3 has 15 amino acids. Germline values: CDR1 SGHRS, CDR2 YFSETQ. The V and J ends lost 4 bases and 6 bases respectively, with 19 bases between them. DNA for the CDR3: TGCGCCAGCAGCCCCCACCTGGGACTGCCTAATGGCTACACCTTC. This gives the protein CASSPHLGLPNGYTF.